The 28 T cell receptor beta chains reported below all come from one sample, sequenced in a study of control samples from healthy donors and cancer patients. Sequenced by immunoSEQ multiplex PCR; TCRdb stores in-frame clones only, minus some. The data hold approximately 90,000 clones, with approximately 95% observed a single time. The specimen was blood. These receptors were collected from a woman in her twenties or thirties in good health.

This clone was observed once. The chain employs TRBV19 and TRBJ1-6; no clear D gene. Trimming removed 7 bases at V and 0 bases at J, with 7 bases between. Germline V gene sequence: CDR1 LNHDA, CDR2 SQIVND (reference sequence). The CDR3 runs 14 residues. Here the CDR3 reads CASTPGSYNSPLHF. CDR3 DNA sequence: TGTGCCAGTACCCCGGGCTCCTATAATTCACCCCTCCACTTT.

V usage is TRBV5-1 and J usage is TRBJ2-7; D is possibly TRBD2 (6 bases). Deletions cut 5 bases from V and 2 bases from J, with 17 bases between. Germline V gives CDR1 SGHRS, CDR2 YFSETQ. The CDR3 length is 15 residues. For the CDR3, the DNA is TGCGCCAGCAGGTCCACCTCTGGGGGGACCTACGAGCAGTACTTC. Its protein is CASRSTSGGTYEQYF.

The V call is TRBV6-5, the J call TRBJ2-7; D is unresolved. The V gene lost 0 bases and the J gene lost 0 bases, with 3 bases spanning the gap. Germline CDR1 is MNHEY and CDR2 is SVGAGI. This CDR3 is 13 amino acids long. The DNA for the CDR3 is TGTGCCAGCAGTTACTCATCCTCCTACGAGCAGTACTTC. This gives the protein CASSYSSSYEQYF.

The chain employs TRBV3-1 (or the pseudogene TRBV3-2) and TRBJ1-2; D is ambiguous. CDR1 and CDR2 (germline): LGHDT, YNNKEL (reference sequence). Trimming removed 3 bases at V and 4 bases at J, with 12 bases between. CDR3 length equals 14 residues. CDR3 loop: CASSQMGSSYGYTF. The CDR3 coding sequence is TGTGCCAGCAGCCAGATGGGGTCCTCCTATGGCTACACCTTC.

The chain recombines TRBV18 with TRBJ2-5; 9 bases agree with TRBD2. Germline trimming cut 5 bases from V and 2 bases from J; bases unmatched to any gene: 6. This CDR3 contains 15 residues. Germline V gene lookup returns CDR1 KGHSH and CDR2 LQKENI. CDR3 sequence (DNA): TGTGCCAGCTCAAATCCGGGACTAGCTCAAGAGACCCAGTACTTC. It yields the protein CASSNPGLAQETQYF.

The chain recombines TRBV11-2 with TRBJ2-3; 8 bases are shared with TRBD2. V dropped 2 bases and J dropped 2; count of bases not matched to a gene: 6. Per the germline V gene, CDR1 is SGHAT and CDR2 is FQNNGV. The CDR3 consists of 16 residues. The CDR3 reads CASSLYPAGATDTQYF. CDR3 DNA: TGTGCCAGCAGCTTATATCCAGCGGGGGCCACAGATACGCAGTATTTT.

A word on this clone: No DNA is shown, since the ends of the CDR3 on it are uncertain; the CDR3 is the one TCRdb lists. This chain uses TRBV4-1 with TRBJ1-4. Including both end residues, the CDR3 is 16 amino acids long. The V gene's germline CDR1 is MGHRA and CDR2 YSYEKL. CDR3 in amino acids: CASSQDSGARMKNCFF.

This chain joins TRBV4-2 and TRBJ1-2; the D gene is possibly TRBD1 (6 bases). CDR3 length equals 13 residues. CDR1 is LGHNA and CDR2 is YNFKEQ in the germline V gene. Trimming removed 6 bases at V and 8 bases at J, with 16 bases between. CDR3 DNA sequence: TGTGCCAGCAGGGGGGGCCGGGAGGAAGGCTACACCTTC. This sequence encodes CASRGGREEGYTF.

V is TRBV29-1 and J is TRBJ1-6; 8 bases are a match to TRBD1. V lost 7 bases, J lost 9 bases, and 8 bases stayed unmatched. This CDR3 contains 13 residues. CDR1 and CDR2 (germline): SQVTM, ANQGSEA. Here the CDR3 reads CSAGTGEGSPLHF. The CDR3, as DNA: TGCAGCGCTGGGACAGGAGAAGGTTCACCCCTCCACTTT.

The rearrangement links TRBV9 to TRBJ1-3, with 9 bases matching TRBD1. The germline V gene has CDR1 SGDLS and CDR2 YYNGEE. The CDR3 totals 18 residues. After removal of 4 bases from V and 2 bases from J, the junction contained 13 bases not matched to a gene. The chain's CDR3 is CASSQIPGTGIAGNTIYF. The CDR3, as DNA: TGTGCCAGCAGCCAAATCCCCGGGACAGGGATTGCTGGAAACACCATATATTTT.

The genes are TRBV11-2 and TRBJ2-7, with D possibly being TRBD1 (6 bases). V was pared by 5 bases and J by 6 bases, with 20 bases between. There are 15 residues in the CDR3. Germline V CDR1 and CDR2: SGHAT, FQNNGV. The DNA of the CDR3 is TGTGCCAGCAGCCCTAGTCGGGACACCAGGGGCGAGCAGTACTTC. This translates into CASSPSRDTRGEQYF.

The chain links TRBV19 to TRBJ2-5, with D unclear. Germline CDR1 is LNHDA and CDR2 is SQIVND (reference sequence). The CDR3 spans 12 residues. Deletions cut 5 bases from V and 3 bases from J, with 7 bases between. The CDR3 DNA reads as TGTGCCAGTAGTTCATCAAAAGAGACCCAGTACTTC. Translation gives CASSSSKETQYF.

The DNA of the CDR3 is TGTGCCAGCAGCCCCGATCCCCGATGGCGGGGACGGTCTGGAAACACCATATATTTT. Protein: CASSPDPRWRGRSGNTIYF. The rearrangement links TRBV7-6 to TRBJ1-3, with TRBD1 as a possible D gene (5 bases). In germline, CDR1 is SGHVS, CDR2 FNYEAQ. V was trimmed by 5 bases and J by 1 base, leaving 24 bases between them. This CDR3 contains 19 residues. Looking up the rest from reference TRBV7-6 and TRBJ1-3 gives the full variable domain: GAGVSQSPRYKVTKRGQDVALRCDPISGHVSLYWYRQALGQGPEFLTYFNYEAQQDKSGLPNDRFSAERPEGSISTLTIQRTEQRDSAMYRCASSPDPRWRGRSGNTIYFGEGSWLTVV.

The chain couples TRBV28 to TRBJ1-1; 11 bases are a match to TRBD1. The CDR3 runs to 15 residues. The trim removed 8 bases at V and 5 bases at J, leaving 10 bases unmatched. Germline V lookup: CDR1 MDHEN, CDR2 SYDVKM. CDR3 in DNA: TGTGCCAGCTTGGGACAGGGGGTCGGGTGGACTGAAGCTTTCTTT. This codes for CASLGQGVGWTEAFF.

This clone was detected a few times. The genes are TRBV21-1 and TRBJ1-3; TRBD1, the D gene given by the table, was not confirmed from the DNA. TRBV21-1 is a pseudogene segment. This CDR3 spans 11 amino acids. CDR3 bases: TGTGCCGGCAATTCTGGGGCCACCATATATTTT. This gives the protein CAGNSGATIYF.

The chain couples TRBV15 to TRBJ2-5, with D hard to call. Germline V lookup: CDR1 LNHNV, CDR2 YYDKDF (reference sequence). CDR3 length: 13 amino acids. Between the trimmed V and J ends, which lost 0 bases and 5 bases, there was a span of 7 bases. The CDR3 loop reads CATSRDLSETQYF. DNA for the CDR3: TGTGCCACCAGCAGAGATCTTTCGGAGACCCAGTACTTC.

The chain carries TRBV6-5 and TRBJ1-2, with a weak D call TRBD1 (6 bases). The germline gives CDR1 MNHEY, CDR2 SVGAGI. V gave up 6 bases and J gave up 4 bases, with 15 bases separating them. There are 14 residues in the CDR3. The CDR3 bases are TGTGCCAGCAGCCCCCTTACAGGGCCCTATGGCTACACCTTC. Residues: CASSPLTGPYGYTF.

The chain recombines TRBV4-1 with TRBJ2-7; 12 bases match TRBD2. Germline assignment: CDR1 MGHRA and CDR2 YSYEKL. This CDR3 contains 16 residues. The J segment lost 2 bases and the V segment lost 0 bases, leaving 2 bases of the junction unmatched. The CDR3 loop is CASSQEASGGAYEQYF. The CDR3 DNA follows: TGCGCCAGCAGCCAAGAGGCTAGCGGGGGGGCCTACGAGCAGTACTTC.

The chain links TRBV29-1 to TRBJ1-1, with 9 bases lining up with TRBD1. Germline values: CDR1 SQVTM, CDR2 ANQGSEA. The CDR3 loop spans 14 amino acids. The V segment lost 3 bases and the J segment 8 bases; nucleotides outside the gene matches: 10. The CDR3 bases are TGCAGCGTTGAGGGGCGGACAGGGGACTTCGAAGCTTTCTTT. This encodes CSVEGRTGDFEAFF.

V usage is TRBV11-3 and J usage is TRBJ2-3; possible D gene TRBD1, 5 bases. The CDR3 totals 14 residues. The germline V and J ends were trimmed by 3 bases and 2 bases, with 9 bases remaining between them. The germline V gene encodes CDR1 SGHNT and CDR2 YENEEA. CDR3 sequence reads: CASSFVGLTDTQYF. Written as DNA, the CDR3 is TGTGCCAGCAGCTTCGTGGGGCTCACAGATACGCAGTATTTT.

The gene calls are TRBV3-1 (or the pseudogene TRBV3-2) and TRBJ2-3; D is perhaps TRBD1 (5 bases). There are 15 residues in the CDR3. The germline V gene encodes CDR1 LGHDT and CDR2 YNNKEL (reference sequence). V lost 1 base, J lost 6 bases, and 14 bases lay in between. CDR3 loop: CASSQGARGFDTQYF. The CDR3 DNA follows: TGTGCCAGCAGCCAAGGCGCAAGGGGTTTTGATACGCAGTATTTT.

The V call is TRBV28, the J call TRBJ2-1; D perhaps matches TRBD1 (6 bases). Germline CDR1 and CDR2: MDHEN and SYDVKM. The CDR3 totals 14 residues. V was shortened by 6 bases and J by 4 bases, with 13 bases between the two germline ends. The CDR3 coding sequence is TGTGCCAGCAGGGGGCAGGGGTCATACAATGAGCAGTTCTTC. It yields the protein CASRGQGSYNEQFF.

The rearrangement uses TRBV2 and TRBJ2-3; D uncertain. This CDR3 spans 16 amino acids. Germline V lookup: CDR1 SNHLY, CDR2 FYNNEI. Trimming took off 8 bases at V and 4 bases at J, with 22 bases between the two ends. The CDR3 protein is CASVGGTLDASDTQYF. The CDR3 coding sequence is TGTGCCAGCGTCGGTGGCACCCTTGATGCCTCAGATACGCAGTATTTT.

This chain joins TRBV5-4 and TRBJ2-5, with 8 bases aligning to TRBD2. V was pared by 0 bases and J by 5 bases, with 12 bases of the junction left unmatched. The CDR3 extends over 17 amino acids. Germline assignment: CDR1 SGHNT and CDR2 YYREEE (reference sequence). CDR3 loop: CASSLARGGRGVETQYF. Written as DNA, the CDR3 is TGTGCCAGCAGCTTGGCCAGAGGTGGGCGGGGGGTCGAGACCCAGTACTTC. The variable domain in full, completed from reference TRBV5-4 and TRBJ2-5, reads ETGVTQSPTHLIKTRGQQVTLRCSSQSGHNTVSWYQQALGQGPQFIFQYYREEENGRGNFPPRFSGLQFPNYSSELNVNALELDDSALYLCASSLARGGRGVETQYFGPGTRLLVL.

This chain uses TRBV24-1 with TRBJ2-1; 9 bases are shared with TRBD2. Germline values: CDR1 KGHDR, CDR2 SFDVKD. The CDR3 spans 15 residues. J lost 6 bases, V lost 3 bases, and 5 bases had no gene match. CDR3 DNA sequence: TGTGCCACCAGTGATAGCCTAGCGGGGTCCAATGAGCAGTTCTTC. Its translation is CATSDSLAGSNEQFF.

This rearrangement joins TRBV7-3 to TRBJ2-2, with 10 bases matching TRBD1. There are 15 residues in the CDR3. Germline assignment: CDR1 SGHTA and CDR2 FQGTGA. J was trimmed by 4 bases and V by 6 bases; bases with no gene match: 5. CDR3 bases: TGTGCCAGCAGACCGGGACAGGGGATCACCGGGGAGCTGTTTTTT. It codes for CASRPGQGITGELFF.

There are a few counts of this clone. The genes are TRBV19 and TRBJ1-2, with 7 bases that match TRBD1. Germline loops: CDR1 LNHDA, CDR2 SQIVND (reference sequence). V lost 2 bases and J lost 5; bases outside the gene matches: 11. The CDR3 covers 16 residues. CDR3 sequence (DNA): TGTGCCAGTAGTATATCTCCCCGACAGGGACAGTATGGCTACACCTTC. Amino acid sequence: CASSISPRQGQYGYTF.

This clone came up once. The CDR3 region has the DNA TGTGCCAGCAGCGTAATCGTAGGGAATGAGCAGTTCTTC. Protein sequence: CASSVIVGNEQFF. J is TRBJ2-1 and V is TRBV9; D gene unclear. In germline, CDR1 is SGDLS, CDR2 YYNGEE. The length of the CDR3 is 13 residues. The V end was cut by 1 base, the J end by 7 bases, with 9 bases between.